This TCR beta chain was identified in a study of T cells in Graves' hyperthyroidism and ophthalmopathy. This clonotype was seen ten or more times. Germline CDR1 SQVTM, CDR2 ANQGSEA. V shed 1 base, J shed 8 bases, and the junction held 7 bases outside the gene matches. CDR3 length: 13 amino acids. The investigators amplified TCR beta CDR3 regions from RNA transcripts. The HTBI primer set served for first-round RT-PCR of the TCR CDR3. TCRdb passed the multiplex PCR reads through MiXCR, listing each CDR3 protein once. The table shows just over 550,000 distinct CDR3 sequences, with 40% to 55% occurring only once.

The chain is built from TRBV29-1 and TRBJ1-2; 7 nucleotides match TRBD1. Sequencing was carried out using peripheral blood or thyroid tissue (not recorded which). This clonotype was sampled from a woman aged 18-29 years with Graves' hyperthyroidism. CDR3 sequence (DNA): TGCAGCGTTGAAGGACAGGGCCTAGGGGGCTACACCTTC. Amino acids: CSVEGQGLGGYTF.